The text below deals with one T cell receptor beta chain. The sample originates from a study of blood T cells in healthy people across ages. Using a J-beta primer mix together with a sample-barcoded 5' primer, a second PCR was run for roughly 7 to 12 cycles. One entry per CDR3 protein, called by TCRdb with MiXCR from the 5' RACE reads. The sample carries roughly 1.4 million distinct CDR3 sequences, approximately 59% recorded once. Germline V gives CDR1 SQVTM, CDR2 ANQGSEA. V gave up 6 bases and J gave up 3 bases, with 3 bases separating them. CDR3 size: 11 residues. Sequencing input: blood. The clonotype originates from a man younger than 35 in good health. V and J are TRBV29-1 and TRBJ2-6; D unresolved. The CDR3: CSVCGANVLTF. As DNA, the CDR3 is TGCAGCGTGTGTGGGGCCAACGTCCTGACTTTC.